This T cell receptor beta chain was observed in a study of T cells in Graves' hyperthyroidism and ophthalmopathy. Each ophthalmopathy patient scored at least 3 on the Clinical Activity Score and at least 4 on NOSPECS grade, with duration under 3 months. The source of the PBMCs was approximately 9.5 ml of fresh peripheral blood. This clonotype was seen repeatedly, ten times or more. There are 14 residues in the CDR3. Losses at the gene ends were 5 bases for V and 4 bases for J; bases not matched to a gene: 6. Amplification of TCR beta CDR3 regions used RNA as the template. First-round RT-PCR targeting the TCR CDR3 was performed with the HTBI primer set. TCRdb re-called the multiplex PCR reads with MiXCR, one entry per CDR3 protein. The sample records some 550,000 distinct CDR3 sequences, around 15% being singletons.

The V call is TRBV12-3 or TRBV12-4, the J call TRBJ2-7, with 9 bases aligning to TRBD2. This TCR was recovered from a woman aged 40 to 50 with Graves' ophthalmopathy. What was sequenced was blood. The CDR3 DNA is TGTGCCAGCAGTCCAGGACTAGCGAGTTACGAGCAGTACTTC. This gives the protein CASSPGLASYEQYF.